This TCR beta chain comes out of a study of identifying expanded T cells in peripheral blood. With 3 bases removed from V and 6 bases from J, the gap between germline ends came to 8 bases. Germline CDR1 reads SNHLY; CDR2 reads FYNNEI. The CDR3 runs 13 residues. Repertoires were generated with immunoSEQ multiplex PCR, while TCRdb's copy carries only in-frame clones and drops some. The sample lists over 100,000 clones, around 89% occurring once. The TCR originated in a person aged 18 to 70 in good health. Sequences were obtained from blood. This chain links TRBV2 with TRBJ2-2; unclear D gene. For the CDR3, the DNA is TGTGCCAGCAGTGATACCGAGGCCGGGGAGCTGTTTTTT. Encoded protein: CASSDTEAGELFF.